These T cell receptor beta chains were read from a single sample in a study of T cell repertoires in cytomegalovirus infection. MiXCR, run by TCRdb on the reads, gives a single entry per CDR3 protein. The data hold 250,000 to 300,000 distinct CDR3 sequences, with over 8% observed a single time. The material sequenced was PBMCs. Receptor source: a human donor in good health (CMV status not recorded). Some clones in this sample may be carry-over from other donors' samples. Both conserved end residues are part of each CDR3. The D gene is left open where the match is weak. Clone size is shown for a subset of rows, as once, few, many or a class of expanded clone.

V gene	D gene	J gene	clone size	CDR3 DNA	CDR3 protein
TRBV7-9	NA	TRBJ1-5	many	TGTGCCAGCAGCTTAAGCTCAGGGTTGAATCAGCCCCAGCATTTT	CASSLSSGLNQPQHF
TRBV12-3/TRBV12-4	NA	TRBJ2-2	few	TGTGCCACAACGGTTAACGGCGGAACCGGGGAGCTGTTTTTT	CATTVNGGTGELFF
TRBV7-2	NA	TRBJ1-5	many	TGTGCCAGCAGCTTATGGAGGGATCAGCCCCAGCATTTT	CASSLWRDQPQHF
TRBV11-3	TRBD1	TRBJ2-3	once	TGTGCCAGCAGCTCCGGACAGGTCAGCACAGATACGCAGTATTTT	CASSSGQVSTDTQYF
TRBV19	NA	TRBJ2-7	many	TGTGCCAAGGACATCCTCTCCTACGAGCAGTACTTC	CAKDILSYEQYF
TRBV7-2	NA	TRBJ2-1	many	TGTGCCAGCCGCCGACAAAGGTCAGGTGAGCAGTTCTTC	CASRRQRSGEQFF
TRBV2	NA	TRBJ2-2	few	TGTGCCAGCAGTGATGGTAGGACAGAAAACACCGGGGAGCTGTTTTTT	CASSDGRTENTGELFF
TRBV7-2	TRBD1	TRBJ1-1	many	TGTGCCAGCAGCCCCCAGGGGACAGGGAACACTGAAGCTTTCTTT	CASSPQGTGNTEAFF
TRBV7-2	TRBD2	TRBJ2-2	NA	TGTGCCAGCCGCGGACTAGCGGCGAACACCGGGGAGCTGTTTTTT	CASRGLAANTGELFF
TRBV12-3/TRBV12-4	NA	TRBJ2-7	NA	TGTGCCAGCGGAGCAAACAGGGTTTCATCCGAGCAGTACTTC	CASGANRVSSEQYF
TRBV11-2	NA	TRBJ1-2	many	TGTGCCAGCAGCTCCCGACACAGGGAGGCAGGGGGCTACACCTTC	CASSSRHREAGGYTF
TRBV7-9	NA	TRBJ2-1	many	TGTGCCAGCAGCCTCACCCCTGGTAATGAGCAGTTCTTC	CASSLTPGNEQFF
TRBV7-8	NA	TRBJ1-4	many	TGTGCCAGCAGCTTAGGGGAGGGAGGCTCTGAAAAACTGTTTTTT	CASSLGEGGSEKLFF
TRBV20-1	TRBD1	TRBJ2-7	many	TGCAGTGCTTCGGGACAGGGCTACGAGCAGTACTTC	CSASGQGYEQYF
TRBV12-3/TRBV12-4	NA	TRBJ2-3	many	TGTGCCAGCAGTCACTCCTCAGGCCTAGCGAGAACCACAGATACGCAGTATTTT	CASSHSSGLARTTDTQYF
TRBV3-1	TRBD1	TRBJ2-3	few	TGTGCCAGCAGCATTCGGACAGGTTCATTGGATACGCAGTATTTT	CASSIRTGSLDTQYF
TRBV7-2	NA	TRBJ2-3	many	TGTGCCAGCAGCTTTGACAGCCCCACAGATACGCAGTATTTT	CASSFDSPTDTQYF
TRBV6-2/TRBV6-3	NA	TRBJ1-6	NA	TGTGCCAGCAGTTACGCGGAGACGGAGAATTCACCCCTCCACTTT	CASSYAETENSPLHF
TRBV20-1	TRBD2	TRBJ2-3	NA	TGCAGTGTACCAGGGACTATTCCTAGCACAGATACGCAGTATTTT	CSVPGTIPSTDTQYF